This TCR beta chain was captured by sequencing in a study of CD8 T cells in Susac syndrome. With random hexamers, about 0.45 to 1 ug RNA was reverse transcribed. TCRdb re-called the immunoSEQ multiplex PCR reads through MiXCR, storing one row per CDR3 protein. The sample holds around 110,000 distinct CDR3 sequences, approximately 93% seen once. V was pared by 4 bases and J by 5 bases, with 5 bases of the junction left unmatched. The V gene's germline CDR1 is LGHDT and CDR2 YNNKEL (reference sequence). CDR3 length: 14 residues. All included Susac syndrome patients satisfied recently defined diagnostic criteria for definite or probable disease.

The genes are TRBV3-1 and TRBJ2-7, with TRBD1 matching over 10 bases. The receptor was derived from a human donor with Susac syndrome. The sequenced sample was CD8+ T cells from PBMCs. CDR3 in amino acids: CASSRWDRGDEQYF. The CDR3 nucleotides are TGTGCCAGCAGCCGATGGGACAGGGGAGACGAGCAGTACTTC.